This TCR beta chain originates from a study of HIV-infected patients and healthy controls. Study-wide points: Study cohorts differed slightly in age and sex, but this did not explain diversity differences. No HLA typing of donors was done in this study.

Whole blood was used without fractionation, so all unsorted peripheral T cells were included. CDR1 is MGHRA, CDR2 YSYEKL, per germline. This CDR3 spans 13 amino acids. Trimming removed 0 bases at V and 3 bases at J, with 6 bases between. Alpha and beta constant-region primers primed reverse transcription of approximately 0.55 ug RNA. Separate chain-specific third strand synthesis with multiplexing indices produced the alpha and beta libraries. Second strand synthesis was primed from the SP2 site. TCRdb redid the calling of the 5' RACE reads with MiXCR, one entry per CDR3 protein. The sample consists of 12,000 or so distinct CDR3 sequences, 9.3% of them appearing once. This clonotype occurred many times. The target antigen is unknown.

This specimen was blood, taken before antiretroviral therapy. V is TRBV4-1 and J is TRBJ2-7; D ambiguous. This TCR was recovered from an adult with HIV infection. The donor label of this sample is uncertain. Written as DNA, the CDR3 is TGCGCCAGCAGCCAAGAACAACTCTACGAGCAGTACTTC. Protein sequence: CASSQEQLYEQYF.